This T cell receptor (beta chain) was observed in a study of Ad26.COV2.S vaccination and SARS-CoV-2 variants. Study overall: Ad26.COV2.S, an intramuscular injection, was given once or twice 56 days apart. General study findings and limits: Substantial breadth in spike-specific CD8+ and CD4+ T cell responses was reportedly seen after vaccination. Total responses of T cells may have been underestimated by the analyses of TCR breadth and depth.

In the case of this clone: Its specificity is not known.

Treatment meaning: about 20 received Ad26.COV2.S at low or high dose, single or two shots; about 5 received placebo; per-sample allocation not given. Day 63 after the first injection of vaccine or placebo was the sampling time. Only in-frame clones appear in the TCRdb table, and some are missing; sequencing was by immunoSEQ multiplex PCR. Here the sample spans roughly 450,000 clones, over 75% being singletons. V was trimmed by 5 bases and J by 14 bases, leaving 15 bases between them. This CDR3 has 12 amino acids. In germline, CDR1 is SGHAT, CDR2 FQNNGV. This chain connects TRBV11-2 to TRBJ1-4, with a possible D match to TRBD1 (6 bases). Sequencing was performed on peripheral blood, taken in a trial of Ad26.COV2.S vaccine versus placebo. This TCR came from a person between 18 and 65 years old who received the Ad26.COV2.S COVID-19 vaccine or a placebo. CDR3 amino acids: CASSRGGEELFF. CDR3 DNA sequence: TGTGCCAGCAGCAGAGGGGGGGAAGAGCTGTTTTTT.